Reported below is one T cell receptor beta chain. The target antigen is unknown. The sample comes from a study of T-cell memory formation after mild COVID-19. Trimming removed 5 bases from V and 3 bases from J; junction bases left unmatched: 6. This CDR3 has 14 amino acids. In germline, CDR1 is SGHTA, CDR2 FQGNSA. Constant-segment primers served in 5'RACE that generated TCR alpha and TCR beta cDNA libraries bearing sample barcodes and UMIs. TCRdb used MiXCR to reprocess the 5' RACE reads, holding one entry per CDR3 protein. The sample shows 200,000 to 250,000 distinct CDR3 sequences, 7.5% to 10% of them seen only once. The study, taken as a whole, reports: Researchers report contracting CD4+ clones mostly in CM and EM, with CD8+ clones in EMRA. Pre-infection memory held some responding clones, suggesting pre-existing cross-reactive T cells responded. SARS-CoV-2 specificity was not confirmed for second-wave clones peaking on day 37.

Sequencing used PBMCs or a T cell subset sorted from them (not recorded which). The V call is TRBV7-2, the J call TRBJ2-7; 8 positions match TRBD1. This receptor was obtained from a man in his late teens or twenties who had mild COVID-19 (a few samples of this study predate the infection). Cell type and time point are not known. CDR3 in amino acids: CASSIWTGNYEQYV. CDR3 coding DNA: TGTGCCAGCAGCATTTGGACAGGGAACTACGAGCAGTACGTC.